Listed below are T cell receptor beta chains from one sample, sequenced in a study of cytomegalovirus exposure and HLA in healthy donors. Generated by immunoSEQ multiplex PCR, the TCRdb table keeps only in-frame clones and is missing some. The table lists 130,000 or so clones, with about 1.8% in the top ten. Sequenced: PBMCs. Receptors originate from a young man in good health and CMV-seronegative. Both conserved end residues are part of each CDR3.

TRBJ1-2	17	TRBV6-1	CASSERDRGSLNYGYTF
TRBJ2-7	14	TRBV7-8	CASSLESSGYEQYF
TRBJ2-1	17	TRBV27	CASSFLAGGLPYNEQFF
TRBJ2-3	16	TRBV7-9	CASSLGGRLAGDTQYF
TRBJ2-7	12	TRBV27	CASSGQPYEQYF
TRBJ2-7	13	TRBV4-2	CASSPGRIDEQYF
TRBJ1-4	14	TRBV7-9	CASSLTTGGEKLFF
TRBJ2-1	13	TRBV14	CASSQAITGEQFF
TRBJ2-5	15	TRBV7-7	CASSPEDRVGETQYF
TRBJ1-1	14	TRBV19	CASLEDSLGTEAFF
TRBJ2-4	15	TRBV5-6	CASSYQVDRRNIQYF
TRBJ2-2	15	TRBV5-1	CASSLKQGNTGELFF
TRBJ1-5	18	TRBV19	CASSMVNGWGEDNQPQHF
TRBJ1-2	14	TRBV5-1	CASSLEGAGYGYTF
TRBJ2-7	14	TRBV11-3	CASSYDRGFFEQYF
TRBJ2-7	18	TRBV4-1	CASSQKTGDRGLLGEQYF
TRBJ1-2	15	TRBV6-5	CASVGGTGVSYGYTF
TRBJ1-6	13	TRBV7-9	CASRQGENSPLHF
TRBJ2-1	14	TRBV10-3	CAISADYFGNEQFF
TRBJ2-2	12	TRBV7-2	CASSPSTGELFF
TRBJ2-6	19	TRBV5-1	CASSSQGLAGDSGANVLTF
TRBJ1-5	15	TRBV13	CASSLGLGGDQPQHF
TRBJ1-1	16	TRBV19	CASTRWEARGNTEAFF
TRBJ1-4	11	TRBV7-9	CASSFGEKLFF
TRBJ1-3	16	TRBV5-1	CASSWGSTVSGNTIYF
TRBJ1-5	14	TRBV27	CASSYRDSNQPQHF
TRBJ2-1	17	TRBV28	CASSLPRVSGANNEQFF
.	11	TRBV30	CAWRLEYEQYF
TRBJ2-2	14	TRBV6-4	CASSGQGDTGELFF
TRBJ2-7	14	TRBV5-6	CASSFGAGPYEQYF
TRBJ2-7	15	TRBV4-1	CASSLTGQLEYEQYF
TRBJ2-2	16	TRBV28	CASSFPVTGRAGELFF
TRBJ1-1	15	TRBV30	CAWSRTGGATTEAFF
TRBJ2-7	11	TRBV11-3	CASSSVWAQYF
TRBJ1-1	16	TRBV15	CATSGGTAQPGTEAFF
TRBJ1-1	14	TRBV6-4	CASAGVSANTEAFF
TRBJ2-5	14	TRBV28	CASTLTGGLETQYF
TRBJ1-6	14	TRBV30	CAWSRQGAWSPLHF
TRBJ1-5	10	TRBV30	CAWSVQSQHF
TRBJ2-1	14	TRBV29-1	CSVEGGRAHNEQFF
TRBJ2-7	14	TRBV28	CASIGRRTGAEQYF
TRBJ1-3	16	TRBV4-3	CASSQEVEISGNTIYF
TRBJ1-1	16	TRBV28	CASRVAVSLINTEAFF
TRBJ2-1	14	TRBV5-1	CASSSFSGYNEQFF